These 20 T cell receptor beta chains came from one sample sequenced in a study of T cells in Graves' hyperthyroidism and ophthalmopathy. The source material, RNA transcripts, was used to amplify TCR beta CDR3 regions. The HTBI primer set served for first-round RT-PCR of the TCR CDR3. TCRdb passed the multiplex PCR reads through MiXCR, listing each CDR3 protein once. The table lists hundreds of thousands of distinct CDR3 sequences, 14% of them singletons. Sequenced material: blood. These receptors were collected from a woman younger than 35 with Graves' hyperthyroidism.

Points on this clonotype: A read error may be the cause here, since a much bigger clone is one base away. The chain joins TRBV12-3 or TRBV12-4 to TRBJ1-1; 9 bases agree with TRBD1. V was pared by 4 bases and J by 3 bases, with 3 bases of the junction left unmatched. This CDR3 is 14 amino acids long. This CDR3 is CASSWGQGDTEAFF. CDR3 coding DNA: TGTGCCAGCAGTTGGGGACAGGGTGACACTGAAGCTTTCTTT.

At least ten counts were recorded for this clonotype. This chain uses TRBV5-6 with TRBJ1-5; 8 nucleotides match TRBD1. The germline V gene has CDR1 SGHDT and CDR2 YYEEEE. There are 14 residues in the CDR3. V shed 4 bases and J 6 bases; nucleotides not matched to a gene: 6. The CDR3, as DNA: TGTGCCAGCAGCGCTACAGGGGGGGGTCAGCCCCAGCATTTT. Encoded protein: CASSATGGGQPQHF.

The V gene is TRBV13, the J gene TRBJ2-7; TRBD2 matches 11 bases. The CDR3 spans 15 residues. Germline V gives CDR1 PRHDT, CDR2 FYEKMQ (reference sequence). V shed 5 bases and J 3 bases; nucleotides not matched to a gene: 6. The CDR3, as DNA: TGTGCCAGCAGCCTCACCCTAGCGGGGGGCTACGAGCAGTACTTC. This sequence encodes CASSLTLAGGYEQYF. Complete variable domain (other parts from reference TRBV13 and TRBJ2-7): AAGVIQSPRHLIKEKRETATLKCYPIPRHDTVYWYQQGPGQDPQFLISFYEKMQSDKGSIPDRFSAQQFSDYHSELNMSSLELGDSALYFCASSLTLAGGYEQYFGPGTRLTVT.

This chain uses TRBV7-9 with TRBJ2-5, with a possible D match to TRBD2 (6 bases). This CDR3 spans 16 amino acids. Deletions cut 4 bases from V and 5 bases from J, with 20 bases between. The germline gives CDR1 SEHNR, CDR2 FQNEAQ (reference sequence). CDR3 DNA sequence: TGTGCCAGCAGCTCCCAAGAGGGACTTGCCCGCGAGACCCAGTACTTC. Encoded protein: CASSSQEGLARETQYF.

This clonotype was seen only a few times. The chain links TRBV24-1 to TRBJ1-1; no clear D gene. Deletions cut 9 bases from V and 13 bases from J, with 11 bases between. The V gene's germline CDR1 is KGHDR and CDR2 SFDVKD. The CDR3 sequence is 9 residues long. CDR3 region: CATGGRDFF. CDR3 in DNA: TGTGCCACCGGAGGGAGGGATTTCTTT.

The rearrangement links TRBV12-3 or TRBV12-4 to TRBJ1-4, with 8 bases matching TRBD1. This CDR3 region has 14 residues. The junction had 4 bases not matched to a gene; V was cut back by 2 bases and J by 8 bases. CDR3 bases: TGTGCCAGCAGTTTATCAGGGGGCTGGGAAAAACTGTTTTTT. Translation gives CASSLSGGWEKLFF.

The rearrangement joins TRBV30 to TRBJ2-7; tentative D call: TRBD1 (5 bases). Germline CDR1 reads GTSNPN; CDR2 reads SVGIG (reference sequence). With 2 bases removed from V and 5 bases from J, the gap between germline ends came to 13 bases. The CDR3 contains 13 residues. The CDR3 here is CAWSRWGLDEQYF. The CDR3 DNA reads TGTGCCTGGAGTCGGTGGGGCTTGGACGAGCAGTACTTC.

This clonotype occurred many times. The V gene is TRBV6-6, the J gene TRBJ2-7; D possibly matches TRBD1 or TRBD2 (5 bases each). From germline, CDR1 is MNHNY and CDR2 SVGAGI (reference sequence). V was trimmed by 2 bases and J by 4 bases, leaving 18 bases between them. This CDR3 has 16 residues. In DNA, the CDR3 is TGTGCCAGCAGTTACGACTCCCCCGGGACGGGTTACGAGCAGTACTTC. Amino acids: CASSYDSPGTGYEQYF.

The sample holds many counts of this clonotype. This chain connects TRBV5-1 to TRBJ2-7, with D unresolved. Trimming cost V 0 bases and J 4 bases, with 14 bases left between them. CDR3 length: 15 amino acids. Germline loops: CDR1 SGHRS, CDR2 YFSETQ. DNA for the CDR3: TGCGCCAGCAGCTTGGAGGGCCCACATGGGTACGAGCAGTACTTC. It is translated as CASSLEGPHGYEQYF.

CDR3 in amino acids: CASSYAGQLPVTDTQYF. The DNA for the CDR3 is TGTGCCAGCAGTTACGCCGGACAGCTCCCGGTCACAGATACGCAGTATTTT. The chain is built from TRBV6-2 or TRBV6-3 and TRBJ2-3; tentative D call: TRBD1 (6 bases). Germline V gene lookup returns CDR1 MNHEY and CDR2 SVGEGT. V dropped 2 bases and J dropped 2 bases, with 17 bases sitting between them. CDR3 size: 17 residues.

This clonotype was observed many times. The chain uses TRBV5-5 and TRBJ1-1, with D possibly being TRBD1 (5 bases). The length of the CDR3 is 12 residues. The V and J ends lost 0 bases and 10 bases respectively, with 10 bases between them. CDR1 is SGHKS and CDR2 is YYEKEE in the germline V gene (reference sequence). The CDR3 loop is CASSLDAGRAFF. The DNA for the CDR3 is TGTGCCAGCAGCTTGGATGCAGGGAGAGCTTTCTTT.

The table lists this clonotype with a few counts. The chain uses TRBV28 and TRBJ2-7; D remains unclear. In germline, CDR1 is MDHEN, CDR2 SYDVKM. The CDR3 has 15 residues. Trimming removed 3 bases from V and 6 bases from J, with 18 bases in between. The CDR3 region has the DNA TGTGCCAGCAGTTTCCGGCCTTTAGAGTCGGGCGAGCAGTACTTC. As protein: CASSFRPLESGEQYF. Complete variable domain (other parts from reference TRBV28 and TRBJ2-7): DVKVTQSSRYLVKRTGEKVFLECVQDMDHENMFWYRQDPGLGLRLIYFSYDVKMKEKGDIPEGYSVSREKKERFSLILESASTNQTSMYLCASSFRPLESGEQYFGPGTRLTVT.

In this sample, this clonotype turned up many times. The V call is TRBV3-1, the J call TRBJ2-1; the D is unclear. The CDR3 has 13 amino acids. With 1 base removed from V and 12 bases from J, the gap between germline ends came to 13 bases. Germline V lookup: CDR1 LGHDT, CDR2 YNNKEL (reference sequence). CDR3 region: CASSQALDWGQFF. The CDR3 DNA reads TGTGCCAGCAGCCAAGCGCTAGATTGGGGGCAGTTCTTC.

This clonotype was observed a handful of times. The chain combines TRBV7-2 with TRBJ2-1; 7 nucleotides agree with TRBD1. This CDR3 is built from 16 residues. The trim removed 4 bases at V and 1 base at J, leaving 7 bases unmatched. CDR1 and CDR2 from the germline V gene are SGHTA and FQGNSA. Here the CDR3 reads CASSSQGVGSYNEQFF. Here the CDR3 DNA reads TGTGCCAGCAGCTCCCAGGGGGTTGGATCCTACAATGAGCAGTTCTTC.

This clonotype was observed many times. The V call is TRBV12-3 or TRBV12-4, the J call TRBJ2-7, with 9 bases lining up with TRBD1. The V and J ends lost 5 bases and 6 bases, in that order; junction bases with no gene match: 8. The length of the CDR3 is 14 residues. The CDR3, as DNA: TGTGCCAGCAGTGCCCTGGGACAGGGCGCCGAGCAGTACTTC. Translation gives CASSALGQGAEQYF.

This clonotype appeared many times. V and J are TRBV18 and TRBJ1-2; D not resolved. V lost 8 bases and J 2 bases, leaving 21 bases between the germline ends. This CDR3 comprises 16 residues. Germline V gives CDR1 KGHSH, CDR2 LQKENI. CDR3 loop: CASPTAEGGKNYGYTF. CDR3 in DNA: TGTGCCAGCCCGACCGCGGAGGGCGGGAAGAACTATGGCTACACCTTC.

The V call is TRBV30, the J call TRBJ2-7; 16 bases agree with TRBD2. V trimming: 1 base; J trimming: 2 bases; junction bases outside the gene matches: 11. Germline CDR1 reads GTSNPN; CDR2 reads SVGIG (reference sequence). The CDR3 runs to 19 residues. CDR3: CAWSGLGTSGRAIAYEQYF. In DNA, the CDR3 is TGTGCCTGGAGTGGGCTGGGGACTAGCGGGAGGGCTATCGCCTACGAGCAGTACTTC.

This clonotype was counted ten times or more. This chain uses TRBV12-3 or TRBV12-4 with TRBJ2-7, with a weak D call TRBD2 (5 bases). V lost 2 bases to trimming and J lost 4 bases, with 9 bases between them. The CDR3 contains 13 residues. CDR3 in DNA: TGTGCCAGCAGTTTAAACCCGGGGTACGAGCAGTACTTC. As protein: CASSLNPGYEQYF.

This clonotype was observed many times. V is TRBV7-9 and J is TRBJ2-3; D remains ambiguous. V was trimmed by 7 bases and J by 5 bases, leaving 13 bases between them. Germline assignment: CDR1 SEHNR and CDR2 FQNEAQ (reference sequence). This CDR3 is built from 13 residues. In DNA form, the CDR3 reads TGTGCCAGCACCCCTCCCAAGGTAGATACGCAGTATTTT. It specifies CASTPPKVDTQYF.

J is TRBJ2-1 and V is TRBV28, with D tentatively TRBD2 (6 bases). V lost 7 bases, J lost 6 bases, and 19 bases lay in between. Per germline, CDR1 MDHEN and CDR2 SYDVKM. The CDR3 extends over 15 amino acids. The CDR3 DNA reads TGTGCCAGCATTAACCCGGGACTTTCAGGCAATGAGCAGTTCTTC. This translates into CASINPGLSGNEQFF.